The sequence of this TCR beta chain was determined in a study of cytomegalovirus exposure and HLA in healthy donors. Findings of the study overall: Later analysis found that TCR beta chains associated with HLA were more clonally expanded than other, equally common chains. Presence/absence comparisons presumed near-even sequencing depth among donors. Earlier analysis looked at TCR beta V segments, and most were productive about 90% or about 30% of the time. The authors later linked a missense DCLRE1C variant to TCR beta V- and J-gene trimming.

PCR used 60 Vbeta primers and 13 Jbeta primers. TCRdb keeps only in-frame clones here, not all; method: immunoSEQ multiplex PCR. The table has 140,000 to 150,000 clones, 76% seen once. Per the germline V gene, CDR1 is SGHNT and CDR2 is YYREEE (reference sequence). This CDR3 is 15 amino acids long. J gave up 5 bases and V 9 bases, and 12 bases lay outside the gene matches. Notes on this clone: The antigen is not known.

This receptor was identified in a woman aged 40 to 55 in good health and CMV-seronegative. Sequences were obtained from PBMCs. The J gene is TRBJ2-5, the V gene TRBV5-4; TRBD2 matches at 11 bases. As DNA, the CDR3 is TGTGCCACTACGCTAGCGGGGGGACGTTCGGAGACCCAGTACTTC. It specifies CATTLAGGRSETQYF.